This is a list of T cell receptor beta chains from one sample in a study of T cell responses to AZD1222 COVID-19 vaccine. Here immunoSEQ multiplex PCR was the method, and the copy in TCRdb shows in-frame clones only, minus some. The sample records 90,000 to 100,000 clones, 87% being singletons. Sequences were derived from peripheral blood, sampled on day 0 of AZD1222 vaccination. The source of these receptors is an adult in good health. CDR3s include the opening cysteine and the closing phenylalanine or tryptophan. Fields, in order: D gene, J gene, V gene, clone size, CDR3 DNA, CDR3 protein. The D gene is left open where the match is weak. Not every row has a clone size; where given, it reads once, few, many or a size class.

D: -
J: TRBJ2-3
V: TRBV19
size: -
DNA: TGTGCCAGTACCCCGACCCGCGCAGATACGCAGTATTTT
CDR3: CASTPTRADTQYF

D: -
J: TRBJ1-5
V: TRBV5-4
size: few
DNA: TGTGCCAGCAGCTTGCGGGGGGGCAATCAGCCCCAGCATTTT
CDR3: CASSLRGGNQPQHF

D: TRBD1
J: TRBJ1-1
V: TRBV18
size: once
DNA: TGTGCCAGCTCCAGGACAGGGACGTTGACTGAAGCTTTCTTT
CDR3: CASSRTGTLTEAFF

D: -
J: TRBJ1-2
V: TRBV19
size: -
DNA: TGTGCCAGTAGTATGGGAGGGGGAGGGAAGGTCCGAAATGGCTACACCTTC
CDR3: CASSMGGGGKVRNGYTF

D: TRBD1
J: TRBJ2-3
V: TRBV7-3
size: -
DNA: TGTGCCAGCAGCTTGGGGGACAGTACGCAGTATTTT
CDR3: CASSLGDSTQYF

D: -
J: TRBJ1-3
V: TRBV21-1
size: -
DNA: TGTGCCAGCAGCAAAGATGGAAACAAACAATCCGGAAACACCATATATTTT
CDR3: CASSKDGNKQSGNTIYF

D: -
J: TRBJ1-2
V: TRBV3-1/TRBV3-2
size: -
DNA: TGTGCCAGCAGCCAACAGGGGGGCTACACCTTC
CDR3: CASSQQGGYTF

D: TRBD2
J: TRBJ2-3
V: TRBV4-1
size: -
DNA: TGCGCCAGCAGCCACTATAGCGGGGGAAGCACAGATACGCAGTATTTT
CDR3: CASSHYSGGSTDTQYF

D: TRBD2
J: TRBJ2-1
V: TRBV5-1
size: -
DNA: TGCGCCAGCAGCCTCCTGGGGGGGACCTACAATGAGCAGTTCTTC
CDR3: CASSLLGGTYNEQFF

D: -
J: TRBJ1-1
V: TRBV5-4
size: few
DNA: TGTGCCAGCAGCTTGGACCCTATGAACACTGAAGCTTTCTTT
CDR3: CASSLDPMNTEAFF

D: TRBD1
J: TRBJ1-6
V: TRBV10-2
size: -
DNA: TGCGCCAGCAGTGAAAGACAGGGAGATAATTCACCCCTCCACTTT
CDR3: CASSERQGDNSPLHF

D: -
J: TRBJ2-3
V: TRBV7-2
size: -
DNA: TGTGCCAGCAGCTTTGGCCTCACAGATACGCAGTATTTT
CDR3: CASSFGLTDTQYF

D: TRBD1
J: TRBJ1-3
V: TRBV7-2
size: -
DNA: TGTGCCAGCAGCGCGACAGGGGCGCCTGGAAACACCATATATTTT
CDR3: CASSATGAPGNTIYF

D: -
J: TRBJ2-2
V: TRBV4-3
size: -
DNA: TGCGCCAGCAGCCAAGATGGAGGTTACACCGGGGAGCTGTTTTTT
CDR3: CASSQDGGYTGELFF

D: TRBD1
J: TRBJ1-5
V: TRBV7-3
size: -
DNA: TGTGCCAGCAGCTTATCGCCGGGACAGGGCGAAAATCAGCCCCAGCATTTT
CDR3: CASSLSPGQGENQPQHF

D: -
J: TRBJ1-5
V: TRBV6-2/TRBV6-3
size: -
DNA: TGTGCCAGCAGTTACTGGACGGAAGATCAGCCCCAGCATTTT
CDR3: CASSYWTEDQPQHF

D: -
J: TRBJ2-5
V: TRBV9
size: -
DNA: TGTGCCAGCAGCGCGTCCGGGGAGACCCAGTACTTC
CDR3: CASSASGETQYF

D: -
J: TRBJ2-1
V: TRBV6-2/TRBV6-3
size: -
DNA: TGTGCCAGCAGTTACGCGTCCGTGCAGTTCTTC
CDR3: CASSYASVQFF

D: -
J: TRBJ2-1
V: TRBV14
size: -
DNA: TGTGCCAGCAGCCAAGTGGAGTCCTGGGTCAATGAGCAGTTCTTC
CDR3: CASSQVESWVNEQFF

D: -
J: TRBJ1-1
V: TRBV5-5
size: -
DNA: TGTGCCAGCAGCTCCCCCAGGGGCATGGGTACTGAAGCTTTCTTT
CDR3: CASSSPRGMGTEAFF

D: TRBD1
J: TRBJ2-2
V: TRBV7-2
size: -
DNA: TGTGCCAGCAGCTCTCCGACAGGGGGCAACACCGGGGAGCTGTTTTTT
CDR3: CASSSPTGGNTGELFF

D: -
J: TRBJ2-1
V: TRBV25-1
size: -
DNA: TGTGCCAGCAGTGACCTTAGCGGAGGGGGGAATGAGCAGTTCTTC
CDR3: CASSDLSGGGNEQFF

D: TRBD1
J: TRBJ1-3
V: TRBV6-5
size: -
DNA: TGTGCCAGCAGCACAGGGGAATTTGGAGGAACCACCATATATTTT
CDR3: CASSTGEFGGTTIYF

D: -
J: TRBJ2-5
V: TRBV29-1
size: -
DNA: TGCAGCGTTGAAGATCCGGCGGGGGCCAGGGCGGAGACCCAGTACTTC
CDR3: CSVEDPAGARAETQYF

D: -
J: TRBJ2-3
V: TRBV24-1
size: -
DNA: TGTGCCACCAGTGATTTGAGGCTAGAGACAGATACGCAGTATTTT
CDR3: CATSDLRLETDTQYF

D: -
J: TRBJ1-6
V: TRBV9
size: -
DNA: TGTGCCAGGGAATCTGTTGGACGGGCCGGGACACCCCTCCACTTT
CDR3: CARESVGRAGTPLHF

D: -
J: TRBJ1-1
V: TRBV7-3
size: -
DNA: TGTGTCAGCAGCCTAAGACCGACCGCTGAAGCTTTCTTT
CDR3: CVSSLRPTAEAFF

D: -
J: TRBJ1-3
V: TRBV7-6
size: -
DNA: TGTGCCAGCAGCTTCTCGTCGGACCCTGCGGGAAACACCATATATTTT
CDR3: CASSFSSDPAGNTIYF

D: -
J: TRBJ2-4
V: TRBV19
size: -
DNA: TGTGCCAGTAGTTTAGGGGGGGCGGACATTCAGTACTTC
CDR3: CASSLGGADIQYF

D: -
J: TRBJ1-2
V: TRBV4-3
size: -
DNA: TGCGCCAGCAGCCAAGTAGCGGGGGTGGGGTATGGCTACACCTTC
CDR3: CASSQVAGVGYGYTF

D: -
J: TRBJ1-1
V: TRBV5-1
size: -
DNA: TGTGCCAGCAGCTTGGCCGGGGCTATGAACACTGAAGCTTTCTTT
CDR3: CASSLAGAMNTEAFF

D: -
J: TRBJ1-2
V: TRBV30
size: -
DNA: TGTGCCTGGGGACAAAGGGGCCCGGGCCCGGTGAACTATGGCTACACCTTC
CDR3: CAWGQRGPGPVNYGYTF

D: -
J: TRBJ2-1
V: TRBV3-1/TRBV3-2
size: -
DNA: TGTGCCAGCAGCCCGGGGGCCCATGAGCAGTTCTTC
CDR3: CASSPGAHEQFF

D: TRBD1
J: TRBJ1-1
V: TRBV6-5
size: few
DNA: TGTGCCAGCAAAAGGAGGACAGGGGCGGACACTGAAGCTTTCTTT
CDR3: CASKRRTGADTEAFF

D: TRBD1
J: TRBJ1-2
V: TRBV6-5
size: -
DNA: TGTGCCAGCAGTCCACAGGGGTCAGCGGTCTATGGCTACACCTTC
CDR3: CASSPQGSAVYGYTF

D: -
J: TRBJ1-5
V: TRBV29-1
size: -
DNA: TGCAGCGTTGTCGTTGCAGGGGCGGGTCAGCCCCAGCATTTT
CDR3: CSVVVAGAGQPQHF

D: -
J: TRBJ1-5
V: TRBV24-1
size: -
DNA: TGTGCCACCAGTGACGTTTATGCCCCTTATGTGGGCAATCAGCCCCAGCATTTT
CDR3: CATSDVYAPYVGNQPQHF

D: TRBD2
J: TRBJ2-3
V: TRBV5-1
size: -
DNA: TGTGCCAGCAGCGGACTAGCCACAGATACGCAGTATTTT
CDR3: CASSGLATDTQYF

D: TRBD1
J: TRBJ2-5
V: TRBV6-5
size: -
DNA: TGTGCCAGCAGAGCCATGCCGACAGGGCAAGAGACCCAGTACTTC
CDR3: CASRAMPTGQETQYF

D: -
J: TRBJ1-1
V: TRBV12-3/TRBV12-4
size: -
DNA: TGTGCCAGCAGTTTGTATGGGAGCACTGAAGCTTTCTTT
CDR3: CASSLYGSTEAFF

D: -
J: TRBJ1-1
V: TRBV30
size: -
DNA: TGTGCCTGGGCCCTAGGACGCGGAACTGAAGCTTTCTTT
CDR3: CAWALGRGTEAFF

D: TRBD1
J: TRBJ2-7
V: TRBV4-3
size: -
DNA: TGCGCCAGCAGCGCCGGGACAGGGGCCTACGAGCAGTACTTC
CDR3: CASSAGTGAYEQYF

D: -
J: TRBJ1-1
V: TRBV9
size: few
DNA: TGTGCCAGCAGCCCTACTATTGGACAGAACACTGAAGCTTTCTTT
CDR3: CASSPTIGQNTEAFF

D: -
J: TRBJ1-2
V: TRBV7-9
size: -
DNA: TGTGCCACCATCTCACCGGGTCCCCTAGTGGACACCTTC
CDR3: CATISPGPLVDTF

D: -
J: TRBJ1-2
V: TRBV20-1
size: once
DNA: TGCAGTGCTAGAGATGGGCATGGCTACACCTTC
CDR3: CSARDGHGYTF

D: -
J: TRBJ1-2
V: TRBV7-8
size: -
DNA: TGTGCCAGCAGCTTAGCTTGGTCAGGGGATCAAAATGGCTACACCTTC
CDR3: CASSLAWSGDQNGYTF

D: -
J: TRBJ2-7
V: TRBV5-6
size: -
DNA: TGTGCCAGCAACCGCAGGGAGTTGTACGAGCAGTACTTC
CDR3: CASNRRELYEQYF

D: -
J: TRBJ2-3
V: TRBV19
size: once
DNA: TGTGCCAGTAGTTCTGTGAGAGAGCGGCTTAGCACAGATACGCAGTATTTT
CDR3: CASSSVRERLSTDTQYF

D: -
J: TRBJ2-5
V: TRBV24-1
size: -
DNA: TGTGCCACCAGTGATTGGGCCAGGGGGGGCGGAGAGACCCAGTACTTC
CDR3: CATSDWARGGGETQYF